The rows below give T cell receptor beta chains drawn from one sample of a study of cytomegalovirus exposure and HLA in healthy donors. Only in-frame clones appear in the TCRdb table, and some are missing; sequencing was by immunoSEQ multiplex PCR. The sample records some 85,000 clones, 78% being singletons. Material: PBMCs. These receptors were collected from a woman aged 40 to 50 in good health and CMV-seropositive. CDR3s leave out the opening cysteine and the closing phenylalanine or tryptophan.

v_call,cdr3_length,j_call,cdr3_aa
TRBV14,16,TRBJ1-4,ASSQDWGGRTGFEKLF
TRBV4-1,14,TRBJ2-4,ASSQAQGYDKNIQY
TRBV15,14,TRBJ1-5,ATSQDRGLGNQPQH
TRBV27,12,TRBJ1-1,ASSLDQGGPEAF
TRBV4-1,13,TRBJ2-3,ASSLGQGGTDTQY
TRBV29-1,12,TRBJ2-2,SVRLAGNTGELF
TRBV11-2,15,TRBJ1-4,ASSQGVGGTTNEKLF
TRBV25-1,12,TRBJ2-2,ASSADRVTGELF
TRBV7-8,11,TRBJ2-7,ASSLGGGQEQY
TRBV4-3,12,TRBJ2-2,ASSQDEGYGELF
TRBV19,11,TRBJ1-5,ASNPGGAQPQH
TRBV7-2,14,TRBJ2-7,ASSSASGGSSYEQY
TRBV19,13,TRBJ1-2,ASSIGSRGVGGYT
TRBV2,11,TRBJ2-7,ARRQGSSYEQY
TRBV6-4,11,TRBJ2-7,ASSDREEGEQY
TRBV5-6,10,TRBJ2-7,ASSFTRYEQY
TRBV7-2,11,TRBJ2-1,ASSQDWSGEQF
TRBV7-8,13,TRBJ2-1,ASSHLDRTLNEQF
TRBV5-6,11,TRBJ2-4,ASSFSTENIQY
TRBV29-1,14,TRBJ2-7,SVDFPKMAGSYEQY